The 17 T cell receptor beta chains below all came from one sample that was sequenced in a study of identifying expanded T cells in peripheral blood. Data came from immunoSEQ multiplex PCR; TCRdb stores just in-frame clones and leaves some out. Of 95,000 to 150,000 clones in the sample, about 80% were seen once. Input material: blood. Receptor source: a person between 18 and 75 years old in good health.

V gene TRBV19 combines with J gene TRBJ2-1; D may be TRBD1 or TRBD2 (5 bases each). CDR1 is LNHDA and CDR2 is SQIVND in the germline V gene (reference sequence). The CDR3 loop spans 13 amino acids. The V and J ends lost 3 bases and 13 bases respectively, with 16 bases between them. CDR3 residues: CASSIVSPGPQFF. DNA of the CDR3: TGTGCCAGTAGTATTGTTTCCCCGGGACCTCAGTTCTTC.

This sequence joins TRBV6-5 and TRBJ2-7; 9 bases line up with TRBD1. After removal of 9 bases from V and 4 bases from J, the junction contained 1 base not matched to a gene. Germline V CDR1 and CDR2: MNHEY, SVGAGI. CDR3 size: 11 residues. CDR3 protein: CASGQGYEQYF. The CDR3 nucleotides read TGTGCCAGTGGACAGGGGTACGAGCAGTACTTC.

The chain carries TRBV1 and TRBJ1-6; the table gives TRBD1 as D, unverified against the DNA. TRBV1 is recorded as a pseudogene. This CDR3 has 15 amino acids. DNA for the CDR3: TGCACCAGCAGCCAAGGGGCAGGGCCGTGGTCACCCCTCCACTTT. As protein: CTSSQGAGPWSPLHF.

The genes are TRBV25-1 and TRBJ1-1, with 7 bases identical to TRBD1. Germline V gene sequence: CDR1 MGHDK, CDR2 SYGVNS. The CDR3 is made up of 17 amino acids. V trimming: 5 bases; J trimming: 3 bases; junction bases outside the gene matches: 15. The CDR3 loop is CASSPLAEDRIHTEAFF. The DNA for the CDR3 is TGTGCCAGCAGTCCCCTTGCAGAGGACAGGATACACACTGAAGCTTTCTTT.

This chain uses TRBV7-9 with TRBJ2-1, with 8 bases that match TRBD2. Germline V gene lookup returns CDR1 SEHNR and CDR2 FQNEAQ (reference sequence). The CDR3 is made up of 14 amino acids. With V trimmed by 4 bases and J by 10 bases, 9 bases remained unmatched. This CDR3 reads CASSSSGTRSEQFF. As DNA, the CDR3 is TGTGCCAGCAGCTCCTCCGGGACTAGATCAGAGCAGTTCTTC.

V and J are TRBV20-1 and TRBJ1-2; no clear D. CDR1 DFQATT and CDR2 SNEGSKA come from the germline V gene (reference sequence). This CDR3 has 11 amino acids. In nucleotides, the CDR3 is TGCAAGGCGTGGTCGGGAAGTGGCTACACCTTC. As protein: CKAWSGSGYTF.

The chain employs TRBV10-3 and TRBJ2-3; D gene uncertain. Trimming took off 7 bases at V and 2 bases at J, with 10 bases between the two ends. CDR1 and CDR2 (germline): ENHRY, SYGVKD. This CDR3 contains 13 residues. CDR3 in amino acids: CAIMGINTDTQYF. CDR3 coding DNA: TGTGCCATCATGGGGATTAACACAGATACGCAGTATTTT.

The CDR3 bases are TGTGCCACCAGCAGGCCTCCCTACGAGCAGTACTTC. It codes for CATSRPPYEQYF. This sequence joins TRBV15 and TRBJ2-5; no clear D gene. With the DNA end fitting TRBJ2-7 better, the J assignment may be wrong. Germline CDR1 reads LNHNV; CDR2 reads YYDKDF (reference sequence). The CDR3 consists of 12 residues.

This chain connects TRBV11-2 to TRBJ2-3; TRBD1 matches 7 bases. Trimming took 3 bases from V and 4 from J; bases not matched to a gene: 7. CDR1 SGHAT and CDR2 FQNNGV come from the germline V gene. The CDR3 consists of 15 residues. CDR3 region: CASSFRTGAADTQYF. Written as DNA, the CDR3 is TGTGCCAGCAGCTTCAGGACAGGAGCAGCAGATACGCAGTATTTT.

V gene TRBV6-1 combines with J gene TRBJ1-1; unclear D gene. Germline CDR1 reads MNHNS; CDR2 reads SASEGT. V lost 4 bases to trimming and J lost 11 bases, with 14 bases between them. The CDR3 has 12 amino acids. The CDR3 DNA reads TGTGCCAGCAGTGTGGGGTTCAACGGGGCTTTCTTT. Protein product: CASSVGFNGAFF.

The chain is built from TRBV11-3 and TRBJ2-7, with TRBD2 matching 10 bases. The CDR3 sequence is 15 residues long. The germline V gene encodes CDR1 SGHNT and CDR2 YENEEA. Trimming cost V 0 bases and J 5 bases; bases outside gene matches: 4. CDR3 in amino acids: CASSLEAGGRNEQYF. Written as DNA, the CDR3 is TGTGCCAGCAGCTTAGAAGCGGGGGGGAGGAACGAGCAGTACTTC. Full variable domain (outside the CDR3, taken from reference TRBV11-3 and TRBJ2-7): EAGVVQSPRYKIIEKKQPVAFWCNPISGHNTLYWYLQNLGQGPELLIRYENEEAVDDSQLPKDRFSAERLKGVDSTLKIQPAELGDSAVYLCASSLEAGGRNEQYFGPGTRLTVT.

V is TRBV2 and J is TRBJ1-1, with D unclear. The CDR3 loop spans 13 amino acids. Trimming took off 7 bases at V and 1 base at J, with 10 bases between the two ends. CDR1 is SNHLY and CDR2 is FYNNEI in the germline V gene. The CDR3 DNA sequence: TGTGCCAGCAAGGAGGGTGGGAACACTGAAGCTTTCTTT. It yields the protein CASKEGGNTEAFF.

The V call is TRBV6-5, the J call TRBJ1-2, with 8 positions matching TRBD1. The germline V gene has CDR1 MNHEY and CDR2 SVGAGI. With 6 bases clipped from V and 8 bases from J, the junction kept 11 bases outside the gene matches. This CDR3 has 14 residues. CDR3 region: CASRMDRASRGYTF. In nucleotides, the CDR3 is TGTGCCAGCAGAATGGACAGGGCTTCACGAGGCTACACCTTC.

The CDR3 loop reads CASSLAPSAAEQYF. The CDR3, as DNA: TGTGCCAGCAGCTTAGCCCCGTCTGCGGCCGAGCAGTACTTC. The chain employs TRBV7-6 and TRBJ2-7; D uncertain. V was pared by 0 bases and J by 6 bases, with 12 bases between. Germline CDR1 reads SGHVS; CDR2 reads FNYEAQ. This CDR3 region has 14 residues.

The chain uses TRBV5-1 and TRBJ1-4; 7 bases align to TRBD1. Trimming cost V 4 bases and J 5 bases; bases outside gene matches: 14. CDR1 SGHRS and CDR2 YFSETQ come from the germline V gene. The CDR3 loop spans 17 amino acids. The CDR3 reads CASSTGTANRPNEKLFF. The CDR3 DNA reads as TGCGCCAGCAGCACGGGGACAGCCAATCGTCCAAATGAAAAACTGTTTTTT.

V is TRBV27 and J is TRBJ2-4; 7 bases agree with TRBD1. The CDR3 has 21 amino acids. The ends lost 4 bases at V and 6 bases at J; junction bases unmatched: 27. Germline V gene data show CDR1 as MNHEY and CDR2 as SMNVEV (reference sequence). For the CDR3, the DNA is TGTGCCAGCAGTTCATTCTCTTTCTTGCGTTCCCTCGACAGGGATGGAAACATTCAGTACTTC. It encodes CASSSFSFLRSLDRDGNIQYF.

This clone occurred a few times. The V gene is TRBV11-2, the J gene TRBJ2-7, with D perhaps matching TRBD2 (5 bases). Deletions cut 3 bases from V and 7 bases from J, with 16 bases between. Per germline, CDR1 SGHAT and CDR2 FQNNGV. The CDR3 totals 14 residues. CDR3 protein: CASSFNTGWEEQYF. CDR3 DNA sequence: TGTGCCAGCAGCTTCAACACTGGGTGGGAGGAGCAGTACTTC.